This T cell receptor beta chain was recorded in a study of molecular identifiers for immune sequencing clone quantification (dated by TCRdb to 2016 to 2018). For the wider study: In a replicate experiment, RNA from around 20,000 or 100,000 naive CD8 T cells was split into five aliquots, four of which were sequenced. This methods study used CD8 T cells to benchmark TCR RNA copy counting and molecular-identifier clustering-based TCR repertoire sequencing (MIDCIRS).

The library was generated by PCR. Reads for this sample came from an Illumina HiSeq 4000. Bulk TCR libraries were made following a previously described method, with the TCR primers given in Table S5. Total RNA was purified with the Qiagen AllPrep DNA/RNA kit. Before analysis, reads from multiple sequencing runs of one library were combined. The authors processed their data as follows. Reads were retained only if the reads had an exact TCR constant sequence, and the retained reads were trimmed to 150 nt and grouped according to their 12-nt molecular barcodes. Reads inside each barcode group were sub-clustered using a 15% Levenshtein threshold, and a quality-weighted consensus sequence was constructed for each RNA molecule. Non-functional sequences were removed, as were lower-count sequences one edit away from another. Barcode sub-clusters with fewer than 20% of the maximum read count were removed, based on fitting two negative binomial distributions. TCRdb reprocessed the public reads (quality trimming at Q25 with fastp, clone calling with MiXCR) and kept in-frame beta chains. Every CDR3 protein is listed once, alongside the most common genes and DNA of its rows. V and J calls and clone size were set by TCRdb, not the authors. The sample includes 600,000 to 650,000 distinct CDR3 sequences, with approximately 20% observed a single time. Roughly 0.9% of the sample comes from the top ten.

Libraries of naive CD8 T cells were generated from around 20,000 to 990,000 sorted cells, with 10%, 30% or 50% of the purified RNA used. Naive CD8 T cells were FACS-sorted as CD8+CD4-CCR7+CD45RA+ on a BD FACSAria II into RLT Plus buffer. Detection sensitivity was tested by spiking Jurkat RNA equal to roughly nine TCR copies' worth into samples containing roughly 19,000-1,100,000 naive CD8 T cells. CD8 T cells were enriched with RosetteSep CD8+ T Cell Enrichment Cocktail and Ficoll-Paque, followed by ACK red cell lysis. V is clipped by 5 bases and J by 6 bases, and the sequence between their germline boundaries is 11 bases long. The CDR3 runs 13 residues from the cysteine to the phenylalanine. The read is trimmed to its CDR3 DNA, 39 bases read in frame from base 1. The germline V gene gives CDR1 as SGHTA and CDR2 as FQGTGA. Comment on this clonotype: The clone's antigen remains unknown. The sample holds no much larger clone one base away, and base qualities are not on file.

The study at large found these results: About 3 recovered TCR RNA copies per cell were obtained by modeling, versus roughly 10 by digital PCR, implying a capture efficiency of about 30%. Highly expanded clone sizes could be underestimated because identical TCR molecules may share a barcode. Spiked-in Jurkat TCR RNA (10 copies' worth), which is not part of the donor repertoire, was contained in the naive libraries. A single cell's worth of spiked-in Jurkat TCR RNA was reported detectable even among 750,000 to 1,000,000 naive CD8 T cells. In CMV-specific effector cells, clones with more than 20 RNA copies accounted for over 97% of molecules, whereas in naive cells such clones accounted for under 1%. When barcode sub-clustering was left out, chimeric consensus sequences inflated TCR diversity, with chimeras reaching as high as 47%.

What was sequenced was naive CD8+ T cells from blood, with Jurkat cell RNA spiked in. According to the study, the label for this sample's cell subset or site signals: FACS-sorted CD8+CD4-CCR7+CD45RA+ naive T cells. The chain was built from TRBV7-3 and TRBJ2-1, with no confidently assigned D gene. The receptor was derived from a human donor in good health. Some libraries in this study had Jurkat cell RNA spiked in. In nucleotide form, the sequence is TGTGCCAGCAGCCCTGACTTGGGCAATGAGCAGTTCTTC. Translated, this gives CASSPDLGNEQFF.